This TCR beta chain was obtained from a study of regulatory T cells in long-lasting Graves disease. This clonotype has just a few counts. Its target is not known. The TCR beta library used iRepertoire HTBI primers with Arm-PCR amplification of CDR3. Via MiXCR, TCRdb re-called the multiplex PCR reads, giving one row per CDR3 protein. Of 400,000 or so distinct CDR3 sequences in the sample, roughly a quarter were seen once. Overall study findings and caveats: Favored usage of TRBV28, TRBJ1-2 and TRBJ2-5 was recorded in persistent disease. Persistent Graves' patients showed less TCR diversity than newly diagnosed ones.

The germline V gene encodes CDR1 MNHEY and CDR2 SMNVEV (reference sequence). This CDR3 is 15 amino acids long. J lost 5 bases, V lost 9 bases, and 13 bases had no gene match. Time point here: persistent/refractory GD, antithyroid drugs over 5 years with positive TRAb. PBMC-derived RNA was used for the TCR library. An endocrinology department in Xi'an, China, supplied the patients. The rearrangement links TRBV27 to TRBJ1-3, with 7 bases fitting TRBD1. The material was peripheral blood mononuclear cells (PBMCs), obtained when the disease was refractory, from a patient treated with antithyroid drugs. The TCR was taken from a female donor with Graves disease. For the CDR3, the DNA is TGTGCCAGTAAGAGAACGACAGGGACAAGAAACACCATATATTTT. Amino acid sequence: CASKRTTGTRNTIYF.